This T cell receptor (beta chain) was sequenced for a study of OX40 agonist ivuxolimab in advanced cancers. Study-level background: Patients received intravenous ivuxolimab every 2 weeks at 0.01 to 10 mg/kg.

Baseline was the first blood sampling point, followed by cycle 4 day 1 and cycle 7 day 1. Clones were read by immunoSEQ multiplex PCR, and TCRdb kept only the in-frame ones, dropping some. The sample shows approximately 56,000 clones, 75% to 90% of them seen only once. The CDR3 has 15 amino acids. CDR1 and CDR2 from the germline V gene are SGHTA and FQGNSA. Between the trimmed V and J ends, which lost 1 base and 7 bases, there was a span of 14 bases. This material consisted of CD4+ or CD8+ T cells sorted from blood, taken in a trial of the OX40 agonist ivuxolimab. The source of this sequence is an adult with an advanced solid tumor such as melanoma, head and neck, liver or kidney cancer. V usage is TRBV7-2 and J usage is TRBJ1-5; TRBD1 might be the D (6 bases). CDR3 loop: CASSLEGGAEQPQHF. The CDR3 DNA follows: TGTGCCAGCAGCTTAGAAGGGGGGGCGGAGCAGCCCCAGCATTTT.